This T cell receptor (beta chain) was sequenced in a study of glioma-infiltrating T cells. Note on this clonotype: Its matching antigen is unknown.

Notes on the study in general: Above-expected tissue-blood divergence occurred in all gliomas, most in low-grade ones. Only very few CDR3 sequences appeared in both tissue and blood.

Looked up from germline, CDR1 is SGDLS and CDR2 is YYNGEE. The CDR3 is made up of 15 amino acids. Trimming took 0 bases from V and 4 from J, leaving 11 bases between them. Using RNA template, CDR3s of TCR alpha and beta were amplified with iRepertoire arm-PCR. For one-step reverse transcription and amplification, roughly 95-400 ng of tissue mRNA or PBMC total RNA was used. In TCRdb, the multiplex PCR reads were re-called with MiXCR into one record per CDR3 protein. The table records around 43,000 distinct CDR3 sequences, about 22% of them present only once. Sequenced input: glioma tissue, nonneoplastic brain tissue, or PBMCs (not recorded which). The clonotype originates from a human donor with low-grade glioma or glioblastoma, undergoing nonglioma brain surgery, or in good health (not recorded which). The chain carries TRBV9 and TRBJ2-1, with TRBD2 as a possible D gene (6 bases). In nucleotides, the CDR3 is TGTGCCAGCAGCGTAGTGGGACTCCCTTACAATGAGCAGTTCTTC. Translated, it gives CASSVVGLPYNEQFF.